Below are 30 T cell receptor beta chains sequenced from a single sample in a study of cytomegalovirus exposure and HLA in healthy donors. PCR amplification relied on 60 Vbeta primers (plus 13 Jbeta primers). Data came from immunoSEQ multiplex PCR; TCRdb stores just in-frame clones and leaves some out. The sample carries over 100,000 clones, 70% to 85% recorded once. The specimen sequenced was PBMCs. Receptors originate from a female donor in good health and CMV-seronegative.

As DNA, the CDR3 is TGTGCCAGCGAAAGGGACAGTAGCAACGAGCAGTACTTC. Translated, it gives CASERDSSNEQYF. The V call is TRBV27, the J call TRBJ2-7; TRBD1 matches 7 bases. CDR1 MNHEY and CDR2 SMNVEV come from the germline V gene (reference sequence). There are 13 residues in the CDR3. V lost 8 bases and J lost 5; bases outside the gene matches: 9.

V usage is TRBV7-2 and J usage is TRBJ1-4; D not resolved. V lost 2 bases, J lost 0 bases, and 7 bases lay in between. This CDR3 has 15 residues. Germline V gene sequence: CDR1 SGHTA, CDR2 FQGNSA. CDR3 DNA: TGTGCCAGCAGCTTACTCGGGACAACTAATGAAAAACTGTTTTTT. This encodes CASSLLGTTNEKLFF. Using reference TRBV7-2 and TRBJ1-4 for the parts outside the CDR3, the full variable domain is GAGVSQSPSNKVTEKGKDVELRCDPISGHTALYWYRQSLGQGLEFLIYFQGNSAPDKSGLPSDRFSAERTGGSVSTLTIQRTQQEDSAVYLCASSLLGTTNEKLFFGSGTQLSVL.

The chain employs TRBV13 and TRBJ2-1; TRBD2 agrees at 14 bases. The trim removed 6 bases at V and 4 bases at J, leaving 8 bases unmatched. The germline CDR1 and CDR2 sequences are PRHDT and FYEKMQ (reference sequence). CDR3 length: 17 amino acids. The CDR3: CASRFGLAGGPYNEQFF. The CDR3 bases are TGTGCCAGCAGATTCGGACTAGCGGGGGGTCCATACAATGAGCAGTTCTTC.

V gene TRBV10-1 combines with J gene TRBJ1-2; possibly TRBD1 for D (6 bases). Deletions cut 8 bases from V and 7 bases from J, with 23 bases between. Per germline, CDR1 WNHNN and CDR2 SYGVQD (reference sequence). The CDR3 sequence is 15 residues long. CDR3 in amino acids: CASARRGYRFSGYTF. The CDR3 bases are TGCGCCAGCGCCCGCAGGGGATATCGTTTTAGTGGCTACACCTTC.

The rearrangement joins TRBV7-3 to TRBJ2-2, with 11 positions matching TRBD1. V was pared by 5 bases and J by 3 bases, with 2 bases of the junction left unmatched. Germline V gene data show CDR1 as SGHTA and CDR2 as FQGTGA. CDR3 length equals 15 residues. CDR3 in DNA: TGTGCCAGCAGCCGGACAGGGGGCGACACCGGGGAGCTGTTTTTT. It encodes CASSRTGGDTGELFF.

As DNA, the CDR3 is TGTGCCAGCAGCTTAGCGAGACAGGGGCCTCCTTCTTCCAATCAGCCCCAGCATTTT. It translates to CASSLARQGPPSSNQPQHF. The J gene is TRBJ1-5, the V gene TRBV7-6; 8 bases are shared with TRBD1. The V gene's germline CDR1 is SGHVS and CDR2 FNYEAQ. V shed 0 bases, J shed 3 bases, and the junction held 13 bases outside the gene matches. The length of the CDR3 is 19 residues.

The genes are TRBV9 and TRBJ2-5, with D possibly TRBD2 on 5 matching bases. Trimming stripped 4 bases from V and 5 bases from J, with 15 bases between. The CDR3 loop spans 14 amino acids. Germline V CDR1 and CDR2: SGDLS, YYNGEE. The CDR3 protein is CASSPRVVGETQYF. The DNA of the CDR3 is TGTGCCAGCAGCCCGAGGGTAGTCGGGGAGACCCAGTACTTC.

The chain couples TRBV7-9 to TRBJ2-7; D may be TRBD1 (6 bases). The V gene's germline CDR1 is SEHNR and CDR2 FQNEAQ (reference sequence). The CDR3 runs to 14 residues. V was pared by 6 bases and J by 4 bases, with 16 bases between. In DNA, the CDR3 is TGTGCCAGCAGACGCAATACGGGACAATACGAGCAGTACTTC. Translation: CASRRNTGQYEQYF.

This clone came up a few times. The chain couples TRBV7-9 to TRBJ2-7, with a weak D call TRBD1 (6 bases). Germline V gene sequence: CDR1 SEHNR, CDR2 FQNEAQ (reference sequence). V was trimmed by 4 bases and J by 2 bases, leaving 12 bases between them. The CDR3 extends over 14 amino acids. The CDR3 protein is CASSYPGAAYEQYF. CDR3 bases: TGTGCCAGCAGCTATCCAGGGGCCGCCTACGAGCAGTACTTC. Looking up the rest from reference TRBV7-9 and TRBJ2-7 gives the full variable domain: DTGVSQNPRHKITKRGQNVTFRCDPISEHNRLYWYRQTLGQGPEFLTYFQNEAQLEKSRLLSDRFSAERPKGSFSTLEIQRTEQGDSAMYLCASSYPGAAYEQYFGPGTRLTVT.

The chain links TRBV29-1 to TRBJ2-5; possible D gene TRBD2, 5 bases. V was cut by 7 bases and J by 4 bases, with 13 bases left in between. CDR1 and CDR2 (germline): SQVTM, ANQGSEA. The length of the CDR3 is 12 residues. The DNA of the CDR3 is TGCAGCGCCATGAGGGTTAGAGAGACCCAGTACTTC. Translating it yields CSAMRVRETQYF.

This chain links TRBV5-1 with TRBJ2-3, with TRBD1 identical over 10 bases. The germline CDR1 and CDR2 sequences are SGHRS and YFSETQ. The CDR3 has 16 amino acids. V lost 4 bases to trimming and J lost 0 bases; unmatched junction nucleotides: 5. The CDR3 nucleotides are TGCGCCAGCAGCCCGCGGACAGGGGGGAGCACAGATACGCAGTATTTT. Its translation is CASSPRTGGSTDTQYF.

The rearrangement links TRBV29-1 to TRBJ1-3; D unclear. Germline CDR1 reads SQVTM; CDR2 reads ANQGSEA. Trimming removed 0 bases from V and 0 bases from J, with 9 bases in between. This CDR3 has 15 amino acids. CDR3 sequence reads: CSVEDLGFSGNTIYF. The CDR3 DNA is TGCAGCGTTGAAGATCTCGGGTTCTCTGGAAACACCATATATTTT.

The chain is built from TRBV7-2 and TRBJ2-1; 7 positions agree with TRBD2. The CDR3 runs to 17 residues. CDR1 and CDR2 (germline): SGHTA, FQGNSA. Trimming cost V 2 bases and J 6 bases; bases outside gene matches: 13. The DNA for the CDR3 is TGTGCCAGCAGCTTAAATAAACCCGGGAGGCCCTTCAATGAGCAGTTCTTC. Its translation is CASSLNKPGRPFNEQFF.

This clone showed up just once. The chain recombines TRBV28 with TRBJ2-2; D gene unclear. The germline V gene has CDR1 MDHEN and CDR2 SYDVKM. V was shortened by 2 bases and J by 7 bases, with 11 bases between the two germline ends. This CDR3 region has 14 residues. CDR3 sequence reads: CASSLNMPGGELFF. CDR3 nucleotide sequence: TGTGCCAGCAGTTTAAATATGCCCGGCGGGGAGCTGTTTTTT.

This clone is a singleton in its sample. This chain joins TRBV11-2 and TRBJ1-2; D perhaps matches TRBD1 (5 bases). CDR3 length: 14 amino acids. The germline V gene encodes CDR1 SGHAT and CDR2 FQNNGV. The V end was cut by 4 bases, the J end by 0 bases, with 9 bases between. CDR3 bases: TGTGCCAGCAGCTCGGGACTTACTAACTATGGCTACACCTTC. This encodes CASSSGLTNYGYTF.

This chain uses TRBV19 with TRBJ1-2; no clear D gene. V was cut by 5 bases and J by 2 bases, with 12 bases left in between. Per germline, CDR1 LNHDA and CDR2 SQIVND (reference sequence). This CDR3 has 14 residues. The CDR3 region is CASSLETSNYGYTF. The CDR3 DNA follows: TGTGCCAGTAGTTTGGAGACTTCAAACTATGGCTACACCTTC.

This chain connects TRBV29-1 to TRBJ2-7; 7 nucleotides line up with TRBD1. The J segment lost 3 bases and the V segment lost 4 bases, leaving 0 bases of the junction unmatched. The germline CDR1 and CDR2 sequences are SQVTM and ANQGSEA. The CDR3 contains 11 residues. The CDR3 region is CSVGDSYEQYF. DNA of the CDR3: TGCAGCGTTGGGGACAGCTACGAGCAGTACTTC.

V and J are TRBV30 and TRBJ2-5; unclear D gene. Gene TRBJ2-7 matches the end of the DNA better, so the J call may be wrong. The CDR3 is 16 residues long. The germline V gene has CDR1 GTSNPN and CDR2 SVGIG (reference sequence). Written as DNA, the CDR3 is TGTGCCTCCCAGCGACTGTCGACTTATAACCCCTACGAGCAGTACTTC. It translates to CASQRLSTYNPYEQYF.

The chain has TRBV30 and TRBJ1-2, with D possibly TRBD1 on 5 matching bases. The V gene lost 2 bases and the J gene lost 1 base, with 8 bases spanning the gap. The V gene's germline CDR1 is GTSNPN and CDR2 SVGIG (reference sequence). The CDR3 runs to 13 residues. The CDR3, as DNA: TGTGCCTGGAGTCAGGGATATAACTATGGCTACACCTTC. This translates into CAWSQGYNYGYTF.

The chain recombines TRBV18 with TRBJ2-7; perhaps TRBD2 as D (6 bases). With 3 bases removed from V and 4 bases from J, the gap between germline ends came to 7 bases. This CDR3 has 12 residues. In germline, CDR1 is KGHSH, CDR2 LQKENI. This CDR3 reads CASSPGTYEQYF. CDR3 bases: TGTGCCAGCTCACCTGGGACTTACGAGCAGTACTTC.

The sample holds a few counts of this clone. V gene TRBV30 combines with J gene TRBJ2-2; the D is unclear. This CDR3 has 13 amino acids. Per the germline V gene, CDR1 is GTSNPN and CDR2 is SVGIG (reference sequence). V was cut by 1 base and J by 7 bases, with 10 bases left in between. In DNA, the CDR3 is TGTGCCTGGAGTGGCCGAGAGAACGGGGAGCTGTTTTTT. Translated, it gives CAWSGRENGELFF.

The chain links TRBV28 to TRBJ2-5; 10 bases are shared with TRBD2. This CDR3 is built from 15 residues. After removal of 6 bases from V and 1 base from J, the junction contained 5 bases not matched to a gene. Germline assignment: CDR1 MDHEN and CDR2 SYDVKM. CDR3 nucleotide sequence: TGTGCCAGCAGGCTAGGACTAGCGGTCCAAGAGACCCAGTACTTC. Amino acids: CASRLGLAVQETQYF.

This rearrangement joins TRBV27 to TRBJ2-5, with D possibly TRBD1 on 6 matching bases. The CDR3 totals 15 residues. Germline CDR1 MNHEY, CDR2 SMNVEV (reference sequence). The V gene lost 2 bases and the J gene lost 1 base, with 11 bases spanning the gap. The CDR3 region is CASSLTGLSQETQYF. In DNA, the CDR3 is TGTGCCAGCAGTTTAACAGGGTTATCCCAAGAGACCCAGTACTTC.

This chain joins TRBV29-1 and TRBJ2-3, with D possibly being TRBD1 (6 bases). The CDR3 consists of 13 residues. V was cut by 3 bases and J by 4 bases, with 11 bases left in between. The V gene's germline CDR1 is SQVTM and CDR2 ANQGSEA. The DNA of the CDR3 is TGCAGCGTTGACAGGGGCGAACCAGATACGCAGTATTTT. As protein: CSVDRGEPDTQYF.

This chain links TRBV15 with TRBJ2-5, with D possibly TRBD1 on 5 matching bases. The end of the DNA aligns better with TRBJ2-7, so the J call may be wrong. The CDR3 runs to 15 residues. The germline gives CDR1 LNHNV, CDR2 YYDKDF (reference sequence). The CDR3 loop reads CATSREAGNSYEQYF. CDR3 nucleotides: TGTGCCACCAGCAGAGAGGCAGGGAACTCCTACGAGCAGTACTTC.

As DNA, the CDR3 is TGTGCCAGCAGTGGATTGGCCAGGGGGACTGAAGCTTTCTTT. It translates to CASSGLARGTEAFF. The V gene is TRBV2, the J gene TRBJ1-1; 7 bases agree with TRBD1. J lost 5 bases, V lost 4 bases, and 7 bases had no gene match. CDR3 length: 14 amino acids. The germline gives CDR1 SNHLY, CDR2 FYNNEI.

J is TRBJ2-1 and V is TRBV10-1; D perhaps matches TRBD1 (6 bases). The CDR3 totals 13 residues. Looked up from germline, CDR1 is WNHNN and CDR2 is SYGVQD (reference sequence). Deletions cut 6 bases from V and 4 bases from J, with 10 bases between. CDR3 residues: CASSFTGYNEQFF. The CDR3 DNA is TGCGCCAGCAGCTTCACAGGGTACAATGAGCAGTTCTTC.

The rearrangement uses TRBV27 and TRBJ2-1; 9 nucleotides match TRBD1. Germline lookup yields CDR1 MNHEY and CDR2 SMNVEV (reference sequence). V lost 5 bases and J lost 10; bases outside the gene matches: 12. This CDR3 contains 15 residues. In DNA form, the CDR3 reads TGTGCCAGCAGTCCCTACCGAACAGGGGGCAAAGAGCAGTTCTTC. This sequence encodes CASSPYRTGGKEQFF.

J is TRBJ1-3 and V is TRBV6-6; D is perhaps TRBD1 (5 bases). Germline loops: CDR1 MNHNY, CDR2 SVGAGI (reference sequence). This CDR3 is 16 amino acids long. Trimming stripped 5 bases from V and 0 bases from J, with 14 bases between. CDR3 DNA: TGTGCCAGCAGTAGCCCGGGACTAGTCTCTGGAAACACCATATATTTT. Translation gives CASSSPGLVSGNTIYF.

Only one count was recorded for this clone. The chain is built from TRBV5-4 and TRBJ1-2, with 9 bases aligning to TRBD1. Looked up from germline, CDR1 is SGHNT and CDR2 is YYREEE (reference sequence). This CDR3 has 15 residues. J was trimmed by 2 bases and V by 3 bases; bases with no gene match: 5. The CDR3 is CASSYPGQGNYGYTF. As DNA, the CDR3 is TGTGCCAGCAGCTACCCGGGACAGGGCAACTATGGCTACACCTTC.